This is a list of T cell receptor beta chains from one sample in a study of beta chain features in type 1 diabetes. Generated by immunoSEQ multiplex PCR, the TCRdb table keeps only in-frame clones and is missing some. The sample records hundreds of thousands of clones, over 10% being singletons. The specimen was naive CD4+ T cells from blood. These receptors all stem from a young man with type 1 diabetes. Both conserved end residues are part of each CDR3. The order of the fields is clone size, CDR3 length, D gene, V gene, J gene, CDR3 DNA, CDR3 protein. A D gene is named only where the DNA matches it firmly. Part of the rows lack a size; the others show once, few, many or a class for expanded clones.

clone_size: few; cdr3_length: 17; d_call: -; v_call: TRBV4-1; j_call: TRBJ2-3; cdr3_nt: TGCGCCAGCAGCCAAGAGGGCGACGGGGCCCTCACAGATACGCAGTATTTT; cdr3_aa: CASSQEGDGALTDTQYF
clone_size: few; cdr3_length: 14; d_call: TRBD2; v_call: TRBV5-4; j_call: TRBJ2-5; cdr3_nt: TGTGCCAGCAGCTTGGTGGGAGGGGAAGAGACCCAGTACTTC; cdr3_aa: CASSLVGGEETQYF
clone_size: -; cdr3_length: 13; d_call: -; v_call: TRBV7-9; j_call: TRBJ2-3; cdr3_nt: TGTGCCAGCAGCTTAGGCCGGGCCGATACGCAGTATTTT; cdr3_aa: CASSLGRADTQYF
clone_size: few; cdr3_length: 14; d_call: -; v_call: TRBV5-5; j_call: TRBJ1-2; cdr3_nt: TGTGCCAGCAGCTTGATCCAGACTAACTATGGCTACACCTTC; cdr3_aa: CASSLIQTNYGYTF
clone_size: -; cdr3_length: 9; d_call: -; v_call: TRBV30; j_call: TRBJ2-1; cdr3_nt: TGTGCCTGCCAAAAGGGGCAGTTCTTC; cdr3_aa: CACQKGQFF
clone_size: few; cdr3_length: 14; d_call: -; v_call: TRBV19; j_call: TRBJ2-7; cdr3_nt: TGTGCCAGTAGTATAACCGGGGGGCAGGACGAGCAGTACTTC; cdr3_aa: CASSITGGQDEQYF
clone_size: few; cdr3_length: 15; d_call: -; v_call: TRBV7-2; j_call: TRBJ1-5; cdr3_nt: TGTGCCAGCAGCTTAGCGGGGCTCGTAGGTCAGCCCCAGCATTTT; cdr3_aa: CASSLAGLVGQPQHF
clone_size: -; cdr3_length: 14; d_call: -; v_call: TRBV6-5; j_call: TRBJ2-3; cdr3_nt: TGTGCCAGCAGTTTGGTCTTAAGGGCAGATACGCAGTATTTT; cdr3_aa: CASSLVLRADTQYF
clone_size: -; cdr3_length: 15; d_call: TRBD1; v_call: TRBV11-2; j_call: TRBJ2-7; cdr3_nt: TGTGCCAGCAGCTCCACCGGGACAGTAACCTACGAGCAGTACTTC; cdr3_aa: CASSSTGTVTYEQYF
clone_size: -; cdr3_length: 15; d_call: -; v_call: TRBV5-1; j_call: TRBJ2-7; cdr3_nt: TGCGCCAGCAGCTTGGCGGCAGGACTCTCCTACGAGCAGTACTTC; cdr3_aa: CASSLAAGLSYEQYF
clone_size: few; cdr3_length: 12; d_call: TRBD2; v_call: TRBV29-1; j_call: TRBJ2-7; cdr3_nt: TGCAGCGGCGGGAGGGGCCTAGGGGAGCAGTACTTC; cdr3_aa: CSGGRGLGEQYF
clone_size: -; cdr3_length: 15; d_call: -; v_call: TRBV4-1; j_call: TRBJ1-4; cdr3_nt: TGCGCCAGCAGCCGCAGTTTGACATTTAATGAAAAACTGTTTTTT; cdr3_aa: CASSRSLTFNEKLFF
clone_size: -; cdr3_length: 15; d_call: -; v_call: TRBV5-1; j_call: TRBJ1-1; cdr3_nt: TGCGCCAGCAGCCCAAGGGTAGGGGCGAACACTGAAGCTTTCTTT; cdr3_aa: CASSPRVGANTEAFF
clone_size: -; cdr3_length: 13; d_call: -; v_call: TRBV11-2; j_call: TRBJ2-7; cdr3_nt: TGTGCCAGCAGCTTAATTGGACAGTACGAGCAGTACTTC; cdr3_aa: CASSLIGQYEQYF
clone_size: few; cdr3_length: 13; d_call: -; v_call: TRBV11-2; j_call: TRBJ1-2; cdr3_nt: TGTGCCAGCAGCTTAGATTACGGCTATGGCTACACCTTC; cdr3_aa: CASSLDYGYGYTF
clone_size: few; cdr3_length: 13; d_call: TRBD1; v_call: TRBV28; j_call: TRBJ2-3; cdr3_nt: TGTGCCAGCAGCCCACCGACAGGGGATACGCAGTATTTT; cdr3_aa: CASSPPTGDTQYF
clone_size: -; cdr3_length: 15; d_call: TRBD1; v_call: TRBV30; j_call: TRBJ1-2; cdr3_nt: TGTGCCTGGAGTGGTGGTGGACAGGGGTTCTATGGCTACACCTTC; cdr3_aa: CAWSGGGQGFYGYTF
clone_size: -; cdr3_length: 15; d_call: TRBD1; v_call: TRBV28; j_call: TRBJ2-1; cdr3_nt: TGTGCCAGCAGTTTATCCCTACTACAGGGGTCCCAGGGGTTCTTC; cdr3_aa: CASSLSLLQGSQGFF
clone_size: few; cdr3_length: 15; d_call: -; v_call: TRBV14; j_call: TRBJ2-7; cdr3_nt: TGTGCCAGCAGCCAAGTGGTTTCACGGGGCTCCGAGCAGTACTTC; cdr3_aa: CASSQVVSRGSEQYF
clone_size: few; cdr3_length: 14; d_call: -; v_call: TRBV2; j_call: TRBJ2-7; cdr3_nt: TGTGCCAGCGGAGCTTATACGACTGACTACGAGCAGTACTTC; cdr3_aa: CASGAYTTDYEQYF
clone_size: -; cdr3_length: 13; d_call: -; v_call: TRBV25-1; j_call: TRBJ2-3; cdr3_nt: TGTGCCAGCAGTTCAGGGGGCACAGATACGCAGTATTTT; cdr3_aa: CASSSGGTDTQYF
clone_size: few; cdr3_length: 13; d_call: -; v_call: TRBV14; j_call: TRBJ2-1; cdr3_nt: TGTGCCAGCAGCCACCTCCCCTCGTATGAGCAGTTCTTC; cdr3_aa: CASSHLPSYEQFF
clone_size: few; cdr3_length: 15; d_call: -; v_call: TRBV5-6; j_call: TRBJ2-5; cdr3_nt: TGTGCCAGCAGCTTGACGGCGGATTTACAAGAGACCCAGTACTTC; cdr3_aa: CASSLTADLQETQYF
clone_size: -; cdr3_length: 13; d_call: TRBD1; v_call: TRBV25-1; j_call: TRBJ2-2; cdr3_nt: TGTGCCAGCAGGGACAGGGCCACCGGGGAGCTGTTTTTT; cdr3_aa: CASRDRATGELFF
clone_size: few; cdr3_length: 16; d_call: TRBD1; v_call: TRBV7-2; j_call: TRBJ2-1; cdr3_nt: TGTGCCAGCAGCTTAGCCTACGGACAGGGGAACAATGAGCAGTTCTTC; cdr3_aa: CASSLAYGQGNNEQFF
clone_size: -; cdr3_length: 15; d_call: TRBD2; v_call: TRBV9; j_call: TRBJ2-1; cdr3_nt: TGTGCCAGCAGTGCGACTAGCGGGGGAAGCAATGAGCAGTTCTTC; cdr3_aa: CASSATSGGSNEQFF
clone_size: few; cdr3_length: 13; d_call: TRBD1; v_call: TRBV5-1; j_call: TRBJ1-2; cdr3_nt: TGCGCCAGCAGCTGGACAGGGCTTAATGGCTACACCTTC; cdr3_aa: CASSWTGLNGYTF
clone_size: -; cdr3_length: 11; d_call: -; v_call: TRBV18; j_call: TRBJ2-5; cdr3_nt: TGTGCCAGCTCACCTGGAGAGACCCAGTACTTC; cdr3_aa: CASSPGETQYF
clone_size: few; cdr3_length: 14; d_call: -; v_call: TRBV9; j_call: TRBJ2-3; cdr3_nt: TGTGCCAGCAGCGTAGGGACAGCGACAGATACGCAGTATTTT; cdr3_aa: CASSVGTATDTQYF
clone_size: -; cdr3_length: 14; d_call: -; v_call: TRBV7-2; j_call: TRBJ1-1; cdr3_nt: TGTGCCAGCAGCGTCCAGTCGGAGTCCACTGAAGCTTTCTTT; cdr3_aa: CASSVQSESTEAFF
clone_size: -; cdr3_length: 15; d_call: -; v_call: TRBV2; j_call: TRBJ2-6; cdr3_nt: TGTGCCAGCAGTGAGCAGGACCCTGGGGCCAACGTCCTGACTTTC; cdr3_aa: CASSEQDPGANVLTF
clone_size: few; cdr3_length: 13; d_call: -; v_call: TRBV6-6; j_call: TRBJ1-3; cdr3_nt: TGTGCCAGCTTGGCAGGCTCTGGAAACACCATATATTTT; cdr3_aa: CASLAGSGNTIYF
clone_size: -; cdr3_length: 14; d_call: -; v_call: TRBV7-9; j_call: TRBJ2-5; cdr3_nt: TGTGCCAGCAGCTTAGCGGCAGGGAGAGAGACCCAGTACTTC; cdr3_aa: CASSLAAGRETQYF
clone_size: few; cdr3_length: 15; d_call: -; v_call: TRBV2; j_call: TRBJ2-3; cdr3_nt: TGTGCCAGCGTGGCGCAGGGGGGCCATGGAGATACGCAGTATTTT; cdr3_aa: CASVAQGGHGDTQYF
clone_size: few; cdr3_length: 15; d_call: -; v_call: TRBV4-1; j_call: TRBJ1-4; cdr3_nt: TGCGCCAGCAGCCAAGGGGGCAGTTCTAATGAAAAACTGTTTTTT; cdr3_aa: CASSQGGSSNEKLFF